Detailed here is one TCR beta chain. Its cognate antigen is unknown. Sequencing targeted TCR beta in blood CD8+ and CD4+ T cells. This entry comes from a study of CD8 T cells in Susac syndrome. An amount of RNA that ranged from roughly 0.5 to 1 ug was reverse transcribed with random hexamers. TCRdb redid the calling of the immunoSEQ multiplex PCR reads with MiXCR, one entry per CDR3 protein. The table records roughly 110,000 distinct CDR3 sequences, roughly 95% of them present only once. General study points: Susac-specific public clones numbered some 16 in total CD8+ repertoires (and 4 or 5 in CD8+ TEMRA repertoires).

Germline assignment: CDR1 SGHDN and CDR2 FVKESK. V lost 0 bases, J lost 0 bases, and 14 bases lay in between. CDR3 length: 17 residues. Sequenced: CD8+ T cells from PBMCs. The gene calls are TRBV14 and TRBJ1-2; no definite D call. The source is a human donor with Susac syndrome. The CDR3 sequence is CASSQDVAAVANYGYTF. DNA for the CDR3: TGTGCCAGCAGCCAAGATGTGGCAGCTGTAGCTAACTATGGCTACACCTTC.